This TCR beta chain was retrieved from a study of read filtering for tumor transcriptome and immune sequencing. As for the study in general: Whole-transcriptome libraries were prepared after DNase treatment.

Molecular barcoded adaptors covering alpha/delta and beta/gamma chains were used on roughly 400 ng RNA. MiXCR was run by TCRdb on the reads, yielding one entry per CDR3 protein. The table records approximately 57,000 distinct CDR3 sequences, roughly an eighth of them present only once. This clonotype was observed at least ten times. Germline assignment: CDR1 SGHTA and CDR2 FQGTGA. V was pared by 5 bases and J by 4 bases, with 10 bases of the junction left unmatched. The CDR3 is 15 residues long. The receptor comes from a donor at least 40 years old with multiple myeloma. V usage is TRBV7-3 and J usage is TRBJ1-1; 7 nucleotides match TRBD1. The sequenced sample consisted of a population of CD138-negative cells sorted from bone marrow. The CDR3 here is CASSQFGTESTEAFF. In nucleotides, the CDR3 is TGTGCCAGCAGCCAATTCGGGACAGAGTCCACTGAAGCTTTCTTT.